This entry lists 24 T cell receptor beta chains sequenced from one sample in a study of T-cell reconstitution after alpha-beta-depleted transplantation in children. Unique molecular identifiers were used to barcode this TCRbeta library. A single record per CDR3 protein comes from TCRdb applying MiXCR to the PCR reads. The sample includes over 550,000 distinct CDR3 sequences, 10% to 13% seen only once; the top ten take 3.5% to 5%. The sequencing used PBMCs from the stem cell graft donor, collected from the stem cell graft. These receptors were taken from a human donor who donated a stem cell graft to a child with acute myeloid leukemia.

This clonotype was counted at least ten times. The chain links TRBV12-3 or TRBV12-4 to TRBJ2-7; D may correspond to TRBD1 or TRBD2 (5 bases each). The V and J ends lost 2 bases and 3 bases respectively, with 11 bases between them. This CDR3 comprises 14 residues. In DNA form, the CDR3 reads TGTGCCAGCAGTTTAAACGGTGGGGGCTACGAGCAGTACTTC. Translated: CASSLNGGGYEQYF.

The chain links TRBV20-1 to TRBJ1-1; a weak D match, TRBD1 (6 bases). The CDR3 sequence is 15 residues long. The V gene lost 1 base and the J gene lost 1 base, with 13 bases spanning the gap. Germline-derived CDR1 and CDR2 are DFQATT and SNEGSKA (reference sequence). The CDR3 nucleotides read TGCAGTGCTAGAGTCCCCGGGACACAGAACACTGAAGCTTTCTTT. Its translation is CSARVPGTQNTEAFF.

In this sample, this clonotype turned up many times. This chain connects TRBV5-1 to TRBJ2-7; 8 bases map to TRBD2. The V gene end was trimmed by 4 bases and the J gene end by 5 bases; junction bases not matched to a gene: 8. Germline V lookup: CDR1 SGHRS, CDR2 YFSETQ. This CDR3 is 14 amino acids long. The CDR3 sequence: CASSQGAGGNEQYF. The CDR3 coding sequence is TGCGCCAGCAGCCAAGGGGCGGGAGGAAACGAGCAGTACTTC.

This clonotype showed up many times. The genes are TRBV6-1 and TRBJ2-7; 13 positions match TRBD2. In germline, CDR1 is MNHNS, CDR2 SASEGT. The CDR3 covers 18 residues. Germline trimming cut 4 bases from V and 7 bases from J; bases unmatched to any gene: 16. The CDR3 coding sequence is TGTGCCAGCAGTGTTGTAACAGGGGGACTAGCGGGACGTTCTGAGCAGTACTTC. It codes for CASSVVTGGLAGRSEQYF.

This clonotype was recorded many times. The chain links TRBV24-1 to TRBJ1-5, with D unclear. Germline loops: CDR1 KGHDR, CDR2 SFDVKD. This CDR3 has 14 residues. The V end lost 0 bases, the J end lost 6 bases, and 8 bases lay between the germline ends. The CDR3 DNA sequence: TGTGCCACCAGTGATTTGTTCAGGAGTCAGCCCCAGCATTTT. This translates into CATSDLFRSQPQHF.

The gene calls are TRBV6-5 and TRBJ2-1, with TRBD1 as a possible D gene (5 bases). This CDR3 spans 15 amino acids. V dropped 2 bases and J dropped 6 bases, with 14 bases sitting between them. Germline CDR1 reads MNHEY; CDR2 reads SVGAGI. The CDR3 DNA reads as TGTGCCAGCAGTTACGATCTGGGGCTGGGCAATGAGCAGTTCTTC. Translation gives CASSYDLGLGNEQFF.

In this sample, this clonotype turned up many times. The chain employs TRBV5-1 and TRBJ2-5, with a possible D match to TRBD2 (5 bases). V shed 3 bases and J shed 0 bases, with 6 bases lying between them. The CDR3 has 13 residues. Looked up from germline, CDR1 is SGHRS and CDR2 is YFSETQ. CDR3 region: CASSSGDQETQYF. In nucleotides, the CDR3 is TGCGCCAGCAGCTCCGGGGACCAAGAGACCCAGTACTTC.

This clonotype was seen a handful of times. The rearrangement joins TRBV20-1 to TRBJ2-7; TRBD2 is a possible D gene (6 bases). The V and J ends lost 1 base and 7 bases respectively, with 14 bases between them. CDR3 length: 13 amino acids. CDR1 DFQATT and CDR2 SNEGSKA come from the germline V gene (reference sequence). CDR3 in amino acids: CSARAREKGEQYF. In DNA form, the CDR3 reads TGCAGTGCTAGAGCCCGGGAGAAGGGAGAGCAGTACTTC.

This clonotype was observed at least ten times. CDR3 amino acids: CASSHLAEQYF. In DNA, the CDR3 is TGTGCCAGCAGCCATTTGGCCGAGCAGTACTTC. The gene calls are TRBV3-1 and TRBJ2-7; D uncertain. Germline CDR1 is LGHDT and CDR2 is YNNKEL (reference sequence). The CDR3 has 11 residues. Trimming took 3 bases from V and 6 from J, leaving 6 bases between them.

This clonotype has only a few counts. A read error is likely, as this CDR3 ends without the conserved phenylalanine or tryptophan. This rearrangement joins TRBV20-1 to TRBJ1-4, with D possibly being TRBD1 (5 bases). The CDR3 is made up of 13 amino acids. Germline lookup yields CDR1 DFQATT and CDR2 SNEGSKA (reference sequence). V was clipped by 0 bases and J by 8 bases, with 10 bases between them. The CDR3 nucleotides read TGCAGTGCTAGAGAGGGCAGGGAGGAAAAACTGTTTTGT. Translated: CSAREGREEKLFC.

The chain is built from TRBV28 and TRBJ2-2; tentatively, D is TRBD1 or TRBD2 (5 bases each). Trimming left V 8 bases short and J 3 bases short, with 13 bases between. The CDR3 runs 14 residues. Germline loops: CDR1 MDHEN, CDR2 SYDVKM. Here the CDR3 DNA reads TGTGCCAGCCTCCGGGACCTCGACACCGGGGAGCTGTTTTTT. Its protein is CASLRDLDTGELFF.

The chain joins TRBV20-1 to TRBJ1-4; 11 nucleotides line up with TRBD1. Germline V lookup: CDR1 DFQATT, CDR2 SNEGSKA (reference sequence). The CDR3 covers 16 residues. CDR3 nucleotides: TGCAGCTTCTGCGGACAGGGGGCAGGGTTTCGGGAAAAACTGTTTTTT. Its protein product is CSFCGQGAGFREKLFF.

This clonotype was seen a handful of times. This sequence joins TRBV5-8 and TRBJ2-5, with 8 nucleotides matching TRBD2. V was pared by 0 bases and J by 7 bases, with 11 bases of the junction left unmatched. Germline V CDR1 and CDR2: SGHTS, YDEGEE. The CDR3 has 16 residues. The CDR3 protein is CASSLAMAGGPRTQYF. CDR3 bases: TGTGCCAGCAGCTTGGCCATGGCGGGAGGCCCTCGGACCCAGTACTTC.

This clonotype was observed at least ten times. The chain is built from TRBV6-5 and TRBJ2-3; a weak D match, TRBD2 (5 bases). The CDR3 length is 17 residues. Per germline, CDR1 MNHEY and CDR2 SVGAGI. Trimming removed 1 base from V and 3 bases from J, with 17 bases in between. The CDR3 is CASSYLAGKTGTDTQYF. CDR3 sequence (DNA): TGTGCCAGCAGTTACTTGGCCGGGAAAACCGGGACAGATACGCAGTATTTT.

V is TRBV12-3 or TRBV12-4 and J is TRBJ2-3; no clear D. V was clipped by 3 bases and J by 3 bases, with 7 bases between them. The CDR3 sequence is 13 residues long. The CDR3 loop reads CASSFSPTDTQYF. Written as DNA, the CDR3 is TGTGCCAGCAGTTTTTCCCCTACAGATACGCAGTATTTT.

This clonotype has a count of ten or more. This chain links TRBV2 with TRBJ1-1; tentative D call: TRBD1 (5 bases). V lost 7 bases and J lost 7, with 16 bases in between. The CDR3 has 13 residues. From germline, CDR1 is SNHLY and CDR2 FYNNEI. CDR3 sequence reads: CASNLGGWNEAFF. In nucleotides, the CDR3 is TGTGCCAGCAATCTCGGGGGATGGAATGAAGCTTTCTTT. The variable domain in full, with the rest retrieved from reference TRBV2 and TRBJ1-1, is EPEVTQTPSHQVTQMGQEVILRCVPISNHLYFYWYRQILGQKVEFLVSFYNNEISEKSEIFDDQFSVERPDGSNFTLKIRSTKLEDSAMYFCASNLGGWNEAFFGQGTRLTVV.

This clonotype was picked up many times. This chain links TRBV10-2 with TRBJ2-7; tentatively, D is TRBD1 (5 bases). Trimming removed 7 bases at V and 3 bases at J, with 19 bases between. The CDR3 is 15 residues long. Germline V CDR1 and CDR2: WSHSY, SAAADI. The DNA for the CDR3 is TGCGCCAGCAAGGAGCAGGCAGGGCTCCTCTACGAGCAGTACTTC. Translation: CASKEQAGLLYEQYF.

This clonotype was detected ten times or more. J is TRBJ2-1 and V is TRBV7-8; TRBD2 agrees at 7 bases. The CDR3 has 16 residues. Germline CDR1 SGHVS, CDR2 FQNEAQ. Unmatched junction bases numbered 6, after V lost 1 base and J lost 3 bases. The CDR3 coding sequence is TGTGCCAGCAGCTTAGAGGGACTACTCTTCTACAATGAGCAGTTCTTC. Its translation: CASSLEGLLFYNEQFF.

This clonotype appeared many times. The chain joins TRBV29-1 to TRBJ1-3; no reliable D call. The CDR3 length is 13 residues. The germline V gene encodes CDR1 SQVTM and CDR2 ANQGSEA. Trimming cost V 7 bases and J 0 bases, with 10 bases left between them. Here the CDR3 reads CSALGSSGNTIYF. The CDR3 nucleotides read TGCAGCGCACTTGGGAGCTCTGGAAACACCATATATTTT.

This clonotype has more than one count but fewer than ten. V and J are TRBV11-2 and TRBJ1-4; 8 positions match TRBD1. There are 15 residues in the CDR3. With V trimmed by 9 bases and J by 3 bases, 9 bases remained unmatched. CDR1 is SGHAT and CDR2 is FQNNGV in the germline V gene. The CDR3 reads CASSQGDRPNEKLFF. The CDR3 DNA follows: TGTGCCAGTTCACAGGGGGACAGACCTAATGAAAAACTGTTTTTT.

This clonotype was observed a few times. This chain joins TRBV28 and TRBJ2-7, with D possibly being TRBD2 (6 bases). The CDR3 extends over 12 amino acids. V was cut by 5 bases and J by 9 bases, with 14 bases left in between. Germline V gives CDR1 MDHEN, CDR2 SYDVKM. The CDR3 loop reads CASSPQRAGQYF. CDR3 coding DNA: TGTGCCAGCAGTCCCCAGCGGGCTGGGCAGTACTTC.

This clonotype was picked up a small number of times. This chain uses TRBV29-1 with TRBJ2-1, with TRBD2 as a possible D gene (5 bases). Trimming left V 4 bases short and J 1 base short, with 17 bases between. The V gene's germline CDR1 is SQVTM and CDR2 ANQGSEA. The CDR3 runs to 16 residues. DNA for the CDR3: TGCAGCGTTGTGGGCCTCGAAGCGGCATCCTACAATGAGCAGTTCTTC. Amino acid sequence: CSVVGLEAASYNEQFF.

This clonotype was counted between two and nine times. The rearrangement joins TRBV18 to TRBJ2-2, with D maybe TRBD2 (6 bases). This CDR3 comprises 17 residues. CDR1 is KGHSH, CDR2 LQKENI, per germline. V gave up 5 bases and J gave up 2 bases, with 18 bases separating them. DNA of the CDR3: TGTGCCAGCTCATCTTCGACGGGAGAACTAAACACCGGGGAGCTGTTTTTT. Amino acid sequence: CASSSSTGELNTGELFF.

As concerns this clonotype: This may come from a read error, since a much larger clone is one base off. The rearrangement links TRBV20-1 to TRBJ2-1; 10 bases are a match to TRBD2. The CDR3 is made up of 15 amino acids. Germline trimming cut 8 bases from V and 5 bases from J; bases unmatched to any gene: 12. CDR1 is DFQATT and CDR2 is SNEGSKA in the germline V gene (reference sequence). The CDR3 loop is CSTKKREGHNNEQFF. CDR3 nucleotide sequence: TGCAGTACGAAAAAGCGGGAGGGCCACAACAATGAGCAGTTCTTC.